These 21 T cell receptor beta chains originate from one sample sequenced in a study of CD8+CD57+ T cells in acquired aplastic anemia. TCR beta VDJ and CDR3 were profiled, and genomic DNA was the template. TCRdb used MiXCR to reprocess the reads, holding one entry per CDR3 protein. The sample yields approximately 50,000 distinct CDR3 sequences, approximately 72% seen once. Sequencing was done on a sample of sorted CD4+, CD8+, or CD8+CD57+ T cells (not recorded which) from PBMCs. The source of these receptors is a human donor in good health, serving as a control.

By its share, this clonotype is medium-sized. The CDR3 reads CASSLEGQGAPGNTIYF. The CDR3 DNA is TGCGCCAGCAGCTTGGAGGGACAGGGGGCCCCAGGGAACACCATATATTTT. The chain couples TRBV5-1 to TRBJ1-3; 12 bases line up with TRBD1. CDR1 is SGHRS and CDR2 is YFSETQ in the germline V gene. The CDR3 runs 17 residues. V lost 0 bases and J lost 7; bases outside the gene matches: 8.

V is TRBV20-1 and J is TRBJ1-1, with D perhaps TRBD1 (5 bases). Trimming took 5 bases from V and 3 from J, leaving 19 bases between them. The CDR3 has 15 amino acids. Germline CDR1 DFQATT, CDR2 SNEGSKA (reference sequence). This chain's CDR3 is CSALKMGREDTEAFF. Written as DNA, the CDR3 is TGCAGTGCTCTGAAAATGGGCAGGGAGGACACTGAAGCTTTCTTT.

V gene TRBV19 combines with J gene TRBJ1-5; maybe TRBD1 (5 bases). Germline V gives CDR1 LNHDA, CDR2 SQIVND (reference sequence). V was shortened by 3 bases and J by 2 bases, with 11 bases between the two germline ends. The CDR3 has 15 amino acids. The CDR3 spells CASSMAGLGNQPQHF. CDR3 nucleotides: TGTGCCAGTAGTATGGCAGGGTTGGGCAATCAGCCCCAGCATTTT.

The rearrangement joins TRBV2 to TRBJ2-7, with D tentatively TRBD2 (6 bases). Germline CDR1 SNHLY, CDR2 FYNNEI. The CDR3 covers 14 residues. V dropped 5 bases and J dropped 0 bases, with 11 bases sitting between them. The CDR3 nucleotides read TGTGCCAGCAGTTTCGGGGACTTCTCCTACGAGCAGTACTTC. It translates to CASSFGDFSYEQYF.

The chain couples TRBV10-3 to TRBJ2-7, with no clear D. In germline, CDR1 is ENHRY, CDR2 SYGVKD. There are 12 residues in the CDR3. The V gene lost 3 bases and the J gene lost 1 base, with 4 bases spanning the gap. CDR3 nucleotides: TGTGCCATCAGTGAAACGTCCTACGAGCAGTACTTC. Protein product: CAISETSYEQYF.

The CDR3 DNA reads as TGTGCCAGCAGCATCACACCGGAAAGCCCCGCCGGGGAGCTGTTTTTT. Translation: CASSITPESPAGELFF. This sequence joins TRBV7-6 and TRBJ2-2; no firm D call. Trimming removed 5 bases from V and 6 bases from J, with 19 bases in between. Germline values: CDR1 SGHVS, CDR2 FNYEAQ. The CDR3 runs to 16 residues.

This clonotype was observed a few times. The rearrangement joins TRBV2 to TRBJ2-3; D is possibly TRBD1 (6 bases). CDR1 and CDR2 (germline): SNHLY, FYNNEI. The V and J ends lost 6 bases and 2 bases respectively, with 15 bases between them. The CDR3 covers 15 residues. The CDR3 DNA is TGTGCCAGCAGGACCCGGACAGCTATCACAGATACGCAGTATTTT. As protein: CASRTRTAITDTQYF.

The chain couples TRBV20-1 to TRBJ1-2; tentative D call: TRBD1 (5 bases). This CDR3 has 13 amino acids. V was trimmed by 3 bases and J by 3 bases, leaving 11 bases between them. In germline, CDR1 is DFQATT, CDR2 SNEGSKA (reference sequence). The CDR3 DNA is TGCAGTGCTAGGGGAGACAGCCACTATGGCTACACCTTC. This gives the protein CSARGDSHYGYTF.

The chain uses TRBV2 and TRBJ2-7; D not resolved. Germline V lookup: CDR1 SNHLY, CDR2 FYNNEI. CDR3 length: 12 residues. V was trimmed by 3 bases and J by 5 bases, leaving 8 bases between them. The chain's CDR3 is CASSEWLDEQYF. The CDR3 nucleotides are TGTGCCAGCAGTGAGTGGCTAGACGAGCAGTACTTC.

This clonotype was observed a handful of times. V usage is TRBV19 and J usage is TRBJ2-1; D might be TRBD2 (6 bases). This CDR3 contains 15 residues. Germline values: CDR1 LNHDA, CDR2 SQIVND (reference sequence). Trimming cost V 3 bases and J 8 bases, with 17 bases left between them. The CDR3 reads CASSIGAGPRDEQFF. CDR3 nucleotide sequence: TGTGCCAGTAGTATCGGAGCGGGTCCTCGGGATGAGCAGTTCTTC.

This clonotype was counted once. The J gene is TRBJ2-7, the V gene TRBV7-8; D not certain. In germline, CDR1 is SGHVS, CDR2 FQNEAQ. The CDR3 contains 12 residues. The germline V and J ends were trimmed by 5 bases and 3 bases, with 8 bases remaining between them. The chain's CDR3 is CASSMNGYEQYF. DNA for the CDR3: TGTGCCAGCAGCATGAACGGCTACGAGCAGTACTTC. The full variable domain, completed using reference TRBV7-8 and TRBJ2-7, is GAGVSQSPRYKVAKRGQDVALRCDPISGHVSLFWYQQALGQGPEFLTYFQNEAQLDKSGLPSDRFFAERPEGSVSTLKIQRTQQEDSAVYLCASSMNGYEQYFGPGTRLTVT.

CDR3 DNA sequence: TGTGCCACCAGCAGAGGGTCGGCGGGGGGCTACAATGAGCAGTTCTTC. Translating it yields CATSRGSAGGYNEQFF. This chain joins TRBV15 and TRBJ2-1; 8 positions agree with TRBD2. Trimming cost V 1 base and J 3 bases; bases outside gene matches: 5. The CDR3 loop spans 16 amino acids. Germline V gene data show CDR1 as LNHNV and CDR2 as YYDKDF (reference sequence).

This chain connects TRBV24-1 to TRBJ2-2; D is perhaps TRBD2 (6 bases). From germline, CDR1 is KGHDR and CDR2 SFDVKD. Trimming removed 7 bases from V and 3 bases from J, with 11 bases in between. This CDR3 has 14 residues. The CDR3 region has the DNA TGTGCCACCAGGTCTAGCGAGGACACCGGGGAGCTGTTTTTT. Protein: CATRSSEDTGELFF.

The chain links TRBV15 to TRBJ2-5; 9 nucleotides agree with TRBD1. With 3 bases clipped from V and 4 bases from J, the junction kept 9 bases outside the gene matches. CDR1 is LNHNV, CDR2 YYDKDF, per germline (reference sequence). CDR3 length: 16 residues. CDR3 region: CATSSSQGASGETQYF. The CDR3 DNA sequence: TGTGCCACCAGCAGCTCACAGGGGGCGAGTGGAGAGACCCAGTACTTC.

The chain links TRBV25-1 to TRBJ1-2, with D possibly matching TRBD1 (5 bases). Trimming cost V 2 bases and J 4 bases, with 14 bases left between them. The CDR3 totals 15 residues. The germline V gene has CDR1 MGHDK and CDR2 SYGVNS. The CDR3 DNA sequence: TGTGCCAGCAGTGAAAGGGCAGGGTCGGTCTATGGCTACACCTTC. It encodes CASSERAGSVYGYTF.

The chain has TRBV19 and TRBJ1-2; 7 bases align to TRBD1. Germline V CDR1 and CDR2: LNHDA, SQIVND (reference sequence). This CDR3 region has 14 residues. With V trimmed by 5 bases and J by 1 base, 4 bases remained unmatched. Written as DNA, the CDR3 is TGTGCCAGTAGTTATGCAGGGGGTAACTATGGCTACACCTTC. Its protein is CASSYAGGNYGYTF.

This chain uses TRBV20-1 with TRBJ1-5; perhaps TRBD1 as D (6 bases). Germline CDR1 and CDR2: DFQATT and SNEGSKA (reference sequence). The V end lost 7 bases, the J end lost 6 bases, and 16 bases lay between the germline ends. This CDR3 is 13 amino acids long. The CDR3 is CSVAQGGGQPQHF. Written as DNA, the CDR3 is TGCAGTGTTGCCCAGGGAGGGGGTCAGCCCCAGCATTTT.

J is TRBJ2-5 and V is TRBV2; D is possibly TRBD2 (6 bases). The CDR3 consists of 12 residues. The germline V and J ends were trimmed by 10 bases and 1 base, with 10 bases remaining between them. Germline lookup yields CDR1 SNHLY and CDR2 FYNNEI. The CDR3 bases are TGTGCCACTCAGGAGGGCCAAGAGACCCAGTACTTC. As protein: CATQEGQETQYF.

V usage is TRBV7-9 and J usage is TRBJ2-5, with D perhaps given as TRBD1 or TRBD2 (5 bases each). This CDR3 contains 13 residues. Trimming removed 6 bases at V and 2 bases at J, with 10 bases between. Germline CDR1 reads SEHNR; CDR2 reads FQNEAQ (reference sequence). DNA for the CDR3: TGTGCCAGCAGGAGGGGAATTCAAGAGACCCAGTACTTC. This gives the protein CASRRGIQETQYF.

Remarks on this clonotype: Germline and junction disagree at one end, which may indicate a read error. V is TRBV7-3 and J is TRBJ2-3; D assignment may be TRBD1 or TRBD2 (5 bases each). The CDR3 length is 13 residues. Looked up from germline, CDR1 is SGHTA and CDR2 is FQGTGA. The CDR3 region is CATSRDQADTQYF. CDR3 bases: TGTGCCACCAGCAGGGACCAGGCAGATACGCAGTATTTT.

Notes on this clonotype: The junction departs from the called germline gene at one end, perhaps through a read error. This chain connects TRBV24-1 to TRBJ2-3; D is possibly TRBD1 or TRBD2 (5 bases each). CDR3 length equals 14 residues. CDR1 KGHDR and CDR2 SFDVKD come from the germline V gene. The CDR3 here is CATSWGRSTDTQYF. CDR3 sequence (DNA): TGTGCCACCAGTTGGGGACGTAGCACGGATACGCAGTATTTT.